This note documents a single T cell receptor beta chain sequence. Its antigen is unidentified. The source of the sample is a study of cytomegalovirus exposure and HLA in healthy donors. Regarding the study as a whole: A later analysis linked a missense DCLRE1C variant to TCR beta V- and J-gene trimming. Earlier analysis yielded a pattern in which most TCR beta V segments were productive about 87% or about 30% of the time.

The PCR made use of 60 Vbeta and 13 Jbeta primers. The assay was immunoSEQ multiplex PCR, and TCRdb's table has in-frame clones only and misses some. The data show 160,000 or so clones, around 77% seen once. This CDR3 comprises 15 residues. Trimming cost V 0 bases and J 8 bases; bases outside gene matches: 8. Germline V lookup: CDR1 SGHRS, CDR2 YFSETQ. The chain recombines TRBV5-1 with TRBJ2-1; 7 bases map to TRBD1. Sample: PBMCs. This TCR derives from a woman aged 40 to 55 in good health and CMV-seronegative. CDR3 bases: TGCGCCAGCAGCTTGGGACAGGGAACTTTCGATGAGCAGTTCTTC. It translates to CASSLGQGTFDEQFF.